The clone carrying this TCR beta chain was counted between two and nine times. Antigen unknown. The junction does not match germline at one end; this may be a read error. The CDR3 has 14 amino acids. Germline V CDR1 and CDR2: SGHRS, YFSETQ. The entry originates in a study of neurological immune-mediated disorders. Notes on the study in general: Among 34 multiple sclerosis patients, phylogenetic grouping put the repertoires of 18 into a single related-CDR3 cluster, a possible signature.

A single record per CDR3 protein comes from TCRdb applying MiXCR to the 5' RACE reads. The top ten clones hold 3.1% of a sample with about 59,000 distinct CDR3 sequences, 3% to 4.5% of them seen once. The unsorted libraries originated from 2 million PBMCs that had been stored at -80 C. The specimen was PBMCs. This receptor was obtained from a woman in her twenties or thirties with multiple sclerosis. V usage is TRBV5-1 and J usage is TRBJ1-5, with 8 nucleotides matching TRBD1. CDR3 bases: TGCACCAGCAGCCCGGGACAGGACAATCAGCCCCAGCATTTT. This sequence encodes CTSSPGQDNQPQHF.